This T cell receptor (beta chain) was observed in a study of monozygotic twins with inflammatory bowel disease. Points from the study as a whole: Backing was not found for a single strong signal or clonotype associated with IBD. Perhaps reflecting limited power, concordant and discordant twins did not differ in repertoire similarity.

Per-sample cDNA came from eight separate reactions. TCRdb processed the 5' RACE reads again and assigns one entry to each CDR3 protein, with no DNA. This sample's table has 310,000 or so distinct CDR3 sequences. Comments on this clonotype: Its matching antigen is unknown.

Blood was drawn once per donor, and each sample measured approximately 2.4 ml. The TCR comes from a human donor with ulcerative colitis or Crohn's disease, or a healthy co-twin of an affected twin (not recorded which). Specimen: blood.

This chain's CDR3 is CASSLAGTGSSYEQYF. The V and J genes are TRBV12-3 or TRBV12-4 and TRBJ2-7; TCRdb selects TRBD1, and the lack of DNA leaves this call unchecked. The CDR3 is 16 residues long.